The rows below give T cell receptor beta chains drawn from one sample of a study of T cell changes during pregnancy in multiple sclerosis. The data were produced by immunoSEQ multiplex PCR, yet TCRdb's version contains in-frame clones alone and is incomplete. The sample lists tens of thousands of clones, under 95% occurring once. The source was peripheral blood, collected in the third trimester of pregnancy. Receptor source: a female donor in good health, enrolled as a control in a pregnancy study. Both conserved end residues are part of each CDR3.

CDR3: CASSLTGIAAKETQYF; V: TRBV7-8; J: TRBJ2-5
CDR3: CSVEGSRGYGYTF; V: TRBV29-1; J: TRBJ1-2
CDR3: CASREKVVAPTGELFF; V: TRBV7-2; J: TRBJ2-2
CDR3: CASSRLAGAGDTQYF; V: TRBV6-4; J: TRBJ2-3
CDR3: CASSDPGGGDEAFF; V: TRBV9; J: TRBJ1-1
CDR3: CASIRRGKSGPAPSSTDTQYF; V: TRBV13; J: TRBJ2-3
CDR3: CASSLLTGGTEAFF; V: TRBV5-6; J: TRBJ1-1
CDR3: CASSEQQLSGANVLTF; V: TRBV2; J: TRBJ2-6
CDR3: CASSGAGGTNEKLFF; V: TRBV6-6; J: TRBJ1-4
CDR3: CAWTVGAGVGYTF; V: TRBV30; J: TRBJ1-2
CDR3: CASSQREWEQFF; V: TRBV6-1; J: TRBJ2-1
CDR3: CASSTGLAETGELFF; V: TRBV28; J: TRBJ2-2
CDR3: CASRRIDRDSYEQYF; V: TRBV2; J: TRBJ2-7
CDR3: CASSLRESSYEQYF; V: TRBV4-1; J: TRBJ2-7
CDR3: CASSVEAAATYEQYF; V: TRBV9; J: TRBJ2-7
CDR3: CAWSVLETQYF; V: TRBV30; J: TRBJ2-5
CDR3: CASSLTGQGKLAGADEQFF; V: TRBV14; J: TRBJ2-1
CDR3: CASISSGGLNEQFF; V: TRBV27; J: TRBJ2-1
CDR3: CASSTRASGRNEQYF; V: TRBV6-5; J: TRBJ2-7
CDR3: CASSPGVANEKLFF; V: TRBV19; J: TRBJ1-4
CDR3: CASSSHEIDTEAFF; V: TRBV7-9; J: TRBJ1-1
CDR3: CASRTSGLYEQYF; V: TRBV2; J: TRBJ2-7
CDR3: CASTHGSGNTEAFF; V: TRBV19; J: TRBJ1-1
CDR3: CASSRAGIQRDTQYF; V: TRBV9; J: TRBJ2-3
CDR3: CASSLELAGNYEQYF; V: TRBV11-2; J: TRBJ2-7
CDR3: CASSPSSGTSGRVEQFF; V: TRBV5-1; J: TRBJ2-1
CDR3: CASSLRRGAGAQYF; V: TRBV7-8; J: TRBJ2-5
CDR3: CASSLGGDSNQPQHF; V: TRBV7-2; J: TRBJ1-5
CDR3: CASNGRAEAFF; V: TRBV2; J: TRBJ1-1
CDR3: CASSLAGDTGELFF; V: TRBV6-1; J: TRBJ2-2
CDR3: CASSVGGQVGYNEQFF; V: TRBV9; J: TRBJ2-1
CDR3: CASSRAGVGGYTF; V: TRBV19; J: TRBJ1-2
CDR3: CASSSWTPRIYGYTF; V: TRBV6-6; J: TRBJ1-2
CDR3: CASSLNGPRGGNTIYF; V: TRBV5-5; J: TRBJ1-3
CDR3: CASSGGQRNSPLHF; V: TRBV9; J: TRBJ1-6
CDR3: CASSFTGGLAGELFF; V: TRBV11-2; J: TRBJ2-2
CDR3: CASSLEGLAGAGGGTQYF; V: TRBV5-1; J: TRBJ2-3
CDR3: CASRPNRGGNQPQHF; V: TRBV19; J: TRBJ1-5
CDR3: CASSRLGDRSYEQYF; V: TRBV7-9; J: TRBJ2-7
CDR3: CASSPPGQGVDEQFF; V: TRBV18; J: TRBJ2-1
CDR3: CASSLSRDRANTGELFF; V: TRBV27; J: TRBJ2-2
CDR3: CASSLASGRRNEQFF; V: TRBV7-8; J: TRBJ2-1
CDR3: CASSQGGPGQGRIGYTF; V: TRBV19; J: TRBJ1-2
CDR3: CASSQESIPTDTQYF; V: TRBV4-1; J: TRBJ2-3
CDR3: CSVEEGVSGEQYF; V: TRBV29-1; J: TRBJ2-7
CDR3: CASIWAHEQYF; V: TRBV2; J: TRBJ2-7
CDR3: CASSSLRGGEQYF; V: TRBV5-6; J: TRBJ2-7
CDR3: CASSQASGGQPPYEQYF; V: TRBV4-3; J: TRBJ2-7
CDR3: CASSPQAGSDQPQHF; V: TRBV5-1; J: TRBJ1-5
CDR3: CASSEAGGSGANVLTF; V: TRBV2; J: TRBJ2-6
CDR3: CASSSGTGATEAFF; V: TRBV7-6; J: TRBJ1-1
CDR3: CASSQGVGRPEYGYTF; V: TRBV2; J: TRBJ1-2
CDR3: CASSSTGRVETQYF; V: TRBV5-6; J: TRBJ2-5